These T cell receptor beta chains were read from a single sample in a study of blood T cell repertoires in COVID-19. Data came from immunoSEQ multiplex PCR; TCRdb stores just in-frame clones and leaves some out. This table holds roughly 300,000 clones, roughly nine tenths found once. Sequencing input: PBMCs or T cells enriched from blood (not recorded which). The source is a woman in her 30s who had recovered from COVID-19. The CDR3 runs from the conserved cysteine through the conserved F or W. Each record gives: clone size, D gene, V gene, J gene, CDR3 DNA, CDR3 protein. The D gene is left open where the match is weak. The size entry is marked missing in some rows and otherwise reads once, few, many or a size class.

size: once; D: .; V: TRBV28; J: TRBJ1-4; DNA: TGTGCCAGCAGCTGGGGGCAGGCTAATGAAAAACTGTTTTTT; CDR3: CASSWGQANEKLFF
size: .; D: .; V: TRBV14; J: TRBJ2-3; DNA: TGTGCCAGCAGCCAAGATCTTTTATTCACAGATACGCAGTATTTT; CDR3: CASSQDLLFTDTQYF
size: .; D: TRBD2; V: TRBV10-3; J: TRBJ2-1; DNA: TGTGCCATCAGGGTAGCGGGGGCGCAGAGGGAGCAGTTCTTC; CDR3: CAIRVAGAQREQFF
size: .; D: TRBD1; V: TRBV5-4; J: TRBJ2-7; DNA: TGTGCCAGCAGCTTGTACGCGGCCAGGGGGGAGCAGTACTTC; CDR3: CASSLYAARGEQYF
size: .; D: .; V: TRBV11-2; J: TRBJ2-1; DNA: TGTGCCAGCAGCTTAAAGTCAGGGCAGCTCAATGAGCAGTTCTTC; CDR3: CASSLKSGQLNEQFF
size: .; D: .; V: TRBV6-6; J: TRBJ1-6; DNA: TGTGCCAGCAGTCCCGTCGTCGGGGGAAGAAAATATAATTCACCCCTCCACTTT; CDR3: CASSPVVGGRKYNSPLHF
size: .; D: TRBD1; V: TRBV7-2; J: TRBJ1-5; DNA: TGTGCCAGCAGCTCGCAAGCCGGGACAGGGGGGCATCAGCCCCAGCATTTT; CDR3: CASSSQAGTGGHQPQHF
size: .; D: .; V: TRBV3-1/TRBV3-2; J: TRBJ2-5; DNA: TGTGCCAGCAGCCAAGATCTCACCGGGAAGACCCAGTACTTC; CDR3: CASSQDLTGKTQYF
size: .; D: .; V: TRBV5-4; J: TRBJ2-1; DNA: TGTGCCAGCAGCTTGGTAGGGGAAGGGCAGTTCTTC; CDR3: CASSLVGEGQFF
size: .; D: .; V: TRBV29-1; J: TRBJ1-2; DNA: TGCAGCGCCAGCGATGGCTACACCTTC; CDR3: CSASDGYTF
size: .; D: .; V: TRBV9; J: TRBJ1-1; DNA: TGTGCCAGCAGCGTAGGCGGGTCCATGGGGATGAACACTGAAGCTTTCTTT; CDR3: CASSVGGSMGMNTEAFF
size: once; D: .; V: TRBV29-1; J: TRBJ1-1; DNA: TGCAGCGTTGAAGATTCCCGGTACACTGAAGCTTTCTTT; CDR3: CSVEDSRYTEAFF
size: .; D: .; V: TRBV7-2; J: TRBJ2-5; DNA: TGTGCCAGCAGCTTAGAGGTCCAGGAGGGACAAGAGACCCAGTACTTC; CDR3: CASSLEVQEGQETQYF
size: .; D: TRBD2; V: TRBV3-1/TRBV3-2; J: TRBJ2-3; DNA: TGTGCCAGCAGCCAAGAGCCGGGGGGAGATACGCAGTATTTT; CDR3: CASSQEPGGDTQYF
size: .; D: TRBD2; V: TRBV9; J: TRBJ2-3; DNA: TGTGCCAGCAGCCTTCTAGCGGGGGCTCTAATAGCGGATACGCAGTATTTT; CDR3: CASSLLAGALIADTQYF
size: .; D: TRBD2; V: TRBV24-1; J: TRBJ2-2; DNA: TGTGCCACCAGTGATTTCGGCGAATTAGCGGGAGCCACCGGGGAGCTGTTTTTT; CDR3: CATSDFGELAGATGELFF